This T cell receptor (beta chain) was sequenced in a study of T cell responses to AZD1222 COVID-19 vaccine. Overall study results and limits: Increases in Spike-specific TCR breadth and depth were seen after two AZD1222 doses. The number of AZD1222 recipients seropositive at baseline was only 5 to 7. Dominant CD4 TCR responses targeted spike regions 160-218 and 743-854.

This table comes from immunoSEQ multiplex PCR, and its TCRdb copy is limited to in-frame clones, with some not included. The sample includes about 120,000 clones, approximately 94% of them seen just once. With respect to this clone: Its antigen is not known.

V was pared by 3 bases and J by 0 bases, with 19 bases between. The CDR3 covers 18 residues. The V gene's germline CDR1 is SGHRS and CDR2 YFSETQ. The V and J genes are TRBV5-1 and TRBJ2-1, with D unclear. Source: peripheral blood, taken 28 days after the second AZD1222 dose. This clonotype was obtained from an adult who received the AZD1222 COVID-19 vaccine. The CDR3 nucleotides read TGCGCCAGCAGCTCAGAACCGAGTCCTCCCTCCTCCTACAATGAGCAGTTCTTC. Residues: CASSSEPSPPSSYNEQFF.